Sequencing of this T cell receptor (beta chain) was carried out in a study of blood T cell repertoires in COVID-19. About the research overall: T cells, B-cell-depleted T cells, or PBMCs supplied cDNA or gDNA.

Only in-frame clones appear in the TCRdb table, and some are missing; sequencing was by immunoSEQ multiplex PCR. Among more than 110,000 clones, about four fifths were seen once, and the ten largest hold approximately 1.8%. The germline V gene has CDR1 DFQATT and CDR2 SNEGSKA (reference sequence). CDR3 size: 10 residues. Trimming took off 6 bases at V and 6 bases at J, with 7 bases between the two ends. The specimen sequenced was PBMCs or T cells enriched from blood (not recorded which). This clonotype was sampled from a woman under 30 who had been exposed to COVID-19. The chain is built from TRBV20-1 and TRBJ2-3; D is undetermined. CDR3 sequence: CSALLDTQYF. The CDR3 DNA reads TGCAGTGCCCTACTGGATACGCAGTATTTT.